The 25 T cell receptor beta chains below were found in one sample sequenced in a study of cytomegalovirus exposure and HLA in healthy donors. Amplification used 60 Vbeta primers and 13 Jbeta primers. The repertoire was sequenced with immunoSEQ multiplex PCR; TCRdb's copy has only in-frame clones and lacks some. The sample lists over 150,000 clones; 80% were seen once. The specimen was PBMCs. Source of these receptors: a man younger than 30 in good health and CMV-seropositive.

V usage is TRBV5-4 and J usage is TRBJ1-5, with TRBD1 as a possible D gene (6 bases). Trimming stripped 0 bases from V and 5 bases from J, with 6 bases between. The germline V gene encodes CDR1 SGHNT and CDR2 YYREEE (reference sequence). The CDR3 totals 13 residues. The CDR3 DNA is TGTGCCAGCAGCTTGGGACAGGATCAGCCCCAGCATTTT. This sequence encodes CASSLGQDQPQHF.

The chain links TRBV7-8 to TRBJ2-7; the D gene is possibly TRBD2 (5 bases). The CDR3 covers 15 residues. With 5 bases removed from V and 6 bases from J, the gap between germline ends came to 20 bases. The germline V gene has CDR1 SGHVS and CDR2 FQNEAQ. In nucleotides, the CDR3 is TGTGCCAGCAGCCCCCTAGGAGCGGCGAGCGGCGAGCAGTACTTC. Protein sequence: CASSPLGAASGEQYF.

The rearrangement uses TRBV7-9 and TRBJ1-4; 7 nucleotides match TRBD1. V trimming: 5 bases; J trimming: 10 bases; junction bases outside the gene matches: 7. Per the germline V gene, CDR1 is SEHNR and CDR2 is FQNEAQ (reference sequence). The length of the CDR3 is 13 residues. As DNA, the CDR3 is TGTGCCAGCAGCCTGGGGGGACAGTTAAAACTGTTTTTT. Its translation: CASSLGGQLKLFF.

V and J are TRBV4-1 and TRBJ2-7, with 9 nucleotides matching TRBD2. The germline gives CDR1 MGHRA, CDR2 YSYEKL. There are 15 residues in the CDR3. The J segment lost 2 bases and the V segment lost 3 bases, leaving 5 bases of the junction unmatched. For the CDR3, the DNA is TGCGCCAGCAGCCAGGGACTAGCCTTCCCCTACGAGCAGTACTTC. This encodes CASSQGLAFPYEQYF.

The chain is built from TRBV2 and TRBJ1-5, with D possibly matching TRBD1 (6 bases). The germline V gene has CDR1 SNHLY and CDR2 FYNNEI. V lost 7 bases and J lost 6, with 19 bases in between. The CDR3 sequence is 15 residues long. CDR3 DNA: TGTGCCAGCACCGAAGGGGGGGGGCTATCTCAGCCCCAGCATTTT. Translating it yields CASTEGGGLSQPQHF.

The chain carries TRBV10-3 and TRBJ2-7; TRBD2 matches at 7 bases. Germline assignment: CDR1 ENHRY and CDR2 SYGVKD. V shed 7 bases and J 4 bases; nucleotides not matched to a gene: 4. The CDR3 is 12 amino acids. CDR3 amino acids: CAITSGGYEQYF. CDR3 coding DNA: TGTGCCATCACCTCCGGGGGGTACGAGCAGTACTTC.

This chain joins TRBV19 and TRBJ1-5; 9 bases agree with TRBD1. V dropped 7 bases and J dropped 7; count of bases not matched to a gene: 8. The CDR3 covers 14 residues. Germline values: CDR1 LNHDA, CDR2 SQIVND (reference sequence). The CDR3 DNA reads TGTGCCAGTAATACAGGGGGCGCAGGACAGCCCCAGCATTTT. Its protein is CASNTGGAGQPQHF.

As concerns this clone: The sample has other DNA sequences that encode this CDR3 too. V gene TRBV27 combines with J gene TRBJ2-7; maybe TRBD1 (5 bases). Trimming removed 3 bases from V and 3 bases from J, with 12 bases in between. There are 14 residues in the CDR3. Germline lookup yields CDR1 MNHEY and CDR2 SMNVEV (reference sequence). As DNA, the CDR3 is TGTGCCAGCAGTTTGGGTCAGGGTATCTACGAGCAGTACTTC. It is translated as CASSLGQGIYEQYF.

This chain connects TRBV30 to TRBJ1-4; 7 nucleotides align to TRBD1. From germline, CDR1 is GTSNPN and CDR2 SVGIG (reference sequence). Trimming took 1 base from V and 7 from J; bases not matched to a gene: 6. CDR3 length equals 14 residues. CDR3 coding DNA: TGTGCCTGGAGTGCGGACAGGTCCTTTGAAAAACTGTTTTTT. Translation: CAWSADRSFEKLFF. The variable domain in full, completed from reference TRBV30 and TRBJ1-4, reads SQTIHQWPATLVQPVGSPLSLECTVEGTSNPNLYWYRQAAGRGLQLLFYSVGIGQISSEVPQNLSASRPQDRQFILSSKKLLLSDSGFYLCAWSADRSFEKLFFGSGTQLSVL.

Here the CDR3 reads CASSLLRGHNEKLFF. DNA for the CDR3: TGTGCCAGCAGCTTACTCAGGGGACATAATGAAAAACTGTTTTTT. The chain couples TRBV5-5 to TRBJ1-4; a weak D match, TRBD1 (6 bases). Germline values: CDR1 SGHKS, CDR2 YYEKEE (reference sequence). There are 15 residues in the CDR3. V lost 2 bases, J lost 4 bases, and 12 bases lay in between.

The rearrangement uses TRBV2 and TRBJ1-2; 9 positions match TRBD1. Trimming cost V 3 bases and J 8 bases; bases outside gene matches: 4. The CDR3 runs to 13 residues. The germline CDR1 and CDR2 sequences are SNHLY and FYNNEI. The CDR3 loop is CASSEGQGGGYTF. Here the CDR3 DNA reads TGTGCCAGCAGTGAGGGACAGGGCGGAGGCTACACCTTC.

CDR3 coding DNA: TGTGCCAGCAGCTTAGTTTACAGGGCCCACGAGCAGTACTTC. The encoded protein is CASSLVYRAHEQYF. J is TRBJ2-7 and V is TRBV7-2; a weak D match, TRBD1 (6 bases). V was shortened by 1 base and J by 5 bases, with 12 bases between the two germline ends. CDR1 and CDR2 from the germline V gene are SGHTA and FQGNSA. The CDR3 is made up of 14 amino acids.

This clone was detected only once. The J gene is TRBJ1-1, the V gene TRBV13; 7 bases are shared with TRBD1. Germline V CDR1 and CDR2: PRHDT, FYEKMQ (reference sequence). The CDR3 contains 15 residues. V gave up 3 bases and J gave up 5 bases; unmatched junction bases: 9. DNA of the CDR3: TGTGCCAGCAGCTTTGACAGGGAGTTATATACTGAAGCTTTCTTT. It yields the protein CASSFDRELYTEAFF.

This chain links TRBV5-5 with TRBJ1-2; D uncertain. V was cut by 1 base and J by 1 base, with 11 bases left in between. The germline gives CDR1 SGHKS, CDR2 YYEKEE (reference sequence). CDR3 length: 15 residues. CDR3 protein: CASSLPSSGNYGYTF. CDR3 nucleotide sequence: TGTGCCAGCAGCTTGCCCTCGAGCGGTAACTATGGCTACACCTTC. The entire variable domain, with the rest obtained from reference TRBV5-5 and TRBJ1-2, is as follows: DAGVTQSPTHLIKTRGQQVTLRCSPISGHKSVSWYQQVLGQGPQFIFQYYEKEERGRGNFPDRFSARQFPNYSSELNVNALLLGDSALYLCASSLPSSGNYGYTFGSGTRLTVV.

The chain carries TRBV19 and TRBJ2-1, with 10 bases identical to TRBD2. CDR1 LNHDA and CDR2 SQIVND come from the germline V gene (reference sequence). CDR3 length equals 17 residues. V trimming: 4 bases; J trimming: 1 base; junction bases outside the gene matches: 7. CDR3 amino acids: CASSNRLAGWSYNEQFF. The CDR3 bases are TGTGCCAGTAGTAACCGACTAGCGGGTTGGTCCTACAATGAGCAGTTCTTC. The variable domain in full, completed from reference TRBV19 and TRBJ2-1, reads DGGITQSPKYLFRKEGQNVTLSCEQNLNHDAMYWYRQDPGQGLRLIYYSQIVNDFQKGDIAEGYSVSREKKESFPLTVTSAQKNPTAFYLCASSNRLAGWSYNEQFFGPGTRLTVL.

As regards this clone: One end of the junction does not line up with germline, which may come from a read error. This chain links TRBV7-9 with TRBJ2-1; TRBD1 might be the D (6 bases). The CDR3 consists of 15 residues. Germline assignment: CDR1 SEHNR and CDR2 FQNEAQ (reference sequence). The CDR3 loop is CSSSLGQGFYNEQFF. CDR3 nucleotide sequence: TGTTCCAGCAGCTTAGGGCAGGGGTTCTACAATGAGCAGTTCTTC.

The chain is built from TRBV7-9 and TRBJ2-7; 8 positions match TRBD1. The ends lost 0 bases at V and 1 base at J; junction bases unmatched: 2. The CDR3 loop spans 15 amino acids. CDR1 is SEHNR, CDR2 FQNEAQ, per germline (reference sequence). The CDR3, as DNA: TGTGCCAGCAGCTTAGCCGGGACAGGATCCTACGAGCAGTACTTC. It encodes CASSLAGTGSYEQYF.

The rearrangement joins TRBV6-6 to TRBJ2-5; a possible D gene is TRBD2 (7 bases). The DNA end is more similar to TRBJ2-7, so the J call may be wrong. This CDR3 spans 13 amino acids. CDR1 MNHNY and CDR2 SVGAGI come from the germline V gene (reference sequence). The CDR3 reads CASSVGGRYEQYF. CDR3 coding DNA: TGTGCCAGCAGTGTGGGGGGGCGGTACGAGCAGTACTTC.

This chain links TRBV5-1 with TRBJ1-1; perhaps TRBD1 as D (5 bases). Trimming took off 1 base at V and 0 bases at J, with 10 bases between the two ends. The CDR3 sequence is 15 residues long. Looked up from germline, CDR1 is SGHRS and CDR2 is YFSETQ. The CDR3: CASSLLSGMNTEAFF. DNA of the CDR3: TGCGCCAGCAGCTTGCTTTCAGGGATGAACACTGAAGCTTTCTTT.

This chain joins TRBV2 and TRBJ1-6; D might be TRBD1 (6 bases). The CDR3 is 15 residues long. The V gene's germline CDR1 is SNHLY and CDR2 FYNNEI. The V end was cut by 6 bases, the J end by 11 bases, with 20 bases between. CDR3 loop: CASRRTDGSHAPLHF. CDR3 sequence (DNA): TGTGCCAGCAGAAGGACAGACGGTTCCCACGCACCCCTCCACTTT.

The chain recombines TRBV6-1 with TRBJ1-6; D remains ambiguous. Trimming cost V 3 bases and J 3 bases, with 9 bases left between them. CDR3 length equals 15 residues. CDR1 is MNHNS and CDR2 is SASEGT in the germline V gene. This CDR3 reads CASSDRINYNSPLHF. Written as DNA, the CDR3 is TGTGCCAGCAGTGACAGGATAAACTATAATTCACCCCTCCACTTT.

The CDR3 reads CASSALAGGVDTQYF. CDR3 nucleotide sequence: TGTGCCAGCAGTGCGCTAGCGGGGGGCGTAGATACGCAGTATTTT. The gene calls are TRBV6-1 and TRBJ2-3; 11 bases agree with TRBD2. V dropped 4 bases and J dropped 5; count of bases not matched to a gene: 5. The CDR3 extends over 15 amino acids. Germline V gene lookup returns CDR1 MNHNS and CDR2 SASEGT.

V is TRBV27 and J is TRBJ1-5, with D tentatively TRBD1 (6 bases). The CDR3 spans 13 residues. Trimming cost V 9 bases and J 6 bases, with 15 bases left between them. Germline V CDR1 and CDR2: MNHEY, SMNVEV (reference sequence). The CDR3 sequence is CASGGQWSQPQHF. CDR3 coding DNA: TGTGCCAGTGGTGGACAGTGGAGTCAGCCCCAGCATTTT.

The sample holds a few counts of this clone. The chain is built from TRBV5-1 and TRBJ1-2; 7 bases match TRBD1. The CDR3 spans 15 residues. CDR1 and CDR2 (germline): SGHRS, YFSETQ. The J segment lost 6 bases and the V segment lost 2 bases, leaving 10 bases of the junction unmatched. CDR3 sequence: CASSLIRGGADGYTF. The CDR3 DNA reads as TGCGCCAGCAGCTTAATCCGAGGGGGCGCGGATGGCTACACCTTC.

The V gene is TRBV30, the J gene TRBJ2-7; a possible D gene is TRBD1 (6 bases). The germline V and J ends were trimmed by 2 bases and 2 bases, with 16 bases remaining between them. Germline CDR1 is GTSNPN and CDR2 is SVGIG (reference sequence). CDR3 length equals 15 residues. The CDR3 loop is CAWSPGQRSPYEQYF. The CDR3 DNA follows: TGTGCCTGGAGTCCAGGACAGCGAAGCCCCTACGAGCAGTACTTC.